This TCR beta chain is drawn from a study of follicular helper T cells after annual influenza vaccination. V was shortened by 0 bases and J by 0 bases, with 6 bases between the two germline ends. Per germline, CDR1 LGHNA and CDR2 YNFKEQ. There are 15 residues in the CDR3. As for this clone: No antigen is known for it.

Time point of the sample: 2014-2015 season, 7 days after vaccination. Per time point, about 35-110 mL of blood was sampled. The study's findings and limits: Day 7 ICOS+CD38+ clones later appeared mostly in ICOS-CD38- cTfh. ICOS+CD38+ cTfh clonality tracked population frequency, and its change tracked circulating plasmablast change.

TCRdb's copy holds only in-frame clones and misses some; the assay was immunoSEQ multiplex PCR. There are several thousand clones in the sample; more than 80% occur only once, and 3.5% to 4.5% lies in the top ten. Sequences were derived from CXCR5+ CD38- circulating T follicular helper cells from blood, sampled 7 days after influenza vaccination. Subset meaning: circulating Tfh, non-naive CD4+CXCR5+PD-1+ (ICOS+CD38+ or ICOS-CD38-). V usage is TRBV4-2 and J usage is TRBJ1-3; unclear D gene. The receptor's source is an adult who received the influenza vaccine. The CDR3, as DNA: TGTGCCAGCAGCCAAGACAGCCACTCTGGAAACACCATATATTTT. Translating it yields CASSQDSHSGNTIYF.